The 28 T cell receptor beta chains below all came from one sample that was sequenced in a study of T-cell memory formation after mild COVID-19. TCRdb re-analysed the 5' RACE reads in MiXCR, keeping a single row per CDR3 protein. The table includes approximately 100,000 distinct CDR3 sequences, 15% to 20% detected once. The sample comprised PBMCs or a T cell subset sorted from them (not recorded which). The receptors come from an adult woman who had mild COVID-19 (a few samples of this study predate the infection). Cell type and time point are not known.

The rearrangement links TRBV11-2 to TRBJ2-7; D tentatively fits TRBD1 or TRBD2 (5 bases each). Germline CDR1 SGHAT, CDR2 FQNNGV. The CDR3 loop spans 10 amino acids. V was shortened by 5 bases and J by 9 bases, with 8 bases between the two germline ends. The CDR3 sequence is CASSGTTQYF. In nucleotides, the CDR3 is TGTGCCAGCAGCGGGACCACGCAGTACTTC.

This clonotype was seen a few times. CDR3 sequence reads: CASSLGGSKSYNEQFF. CDR3 DNA sequence: TGCGCCAGCAGCTTGGGGGGTTCGAAATCCTACAATGAGCAGTTCTTC. The chain employs TRBV5-1 and TRBJ2-1; D is unresolved. The germline CDR1 and CDR2 sequences are SGHRS and YFSETQ. The CDR3 has 16 amino acids. V was shortened by 0 bases and J by 1 base, with 11 bases between the two germline ends. The full variable domain, completed using reference TRBV5-1 and TRBJ2-1, is KAGVTQTPRYLIKTRGQQVTLSCSPISGHRSVSWYQQTPGQGLQFLFEYFSETQRNKGNFPGRFSGRQFSNSRSEMNVSTLELGDSALYLCASSLGGSKSYNEQFFGPGTRLTVL.

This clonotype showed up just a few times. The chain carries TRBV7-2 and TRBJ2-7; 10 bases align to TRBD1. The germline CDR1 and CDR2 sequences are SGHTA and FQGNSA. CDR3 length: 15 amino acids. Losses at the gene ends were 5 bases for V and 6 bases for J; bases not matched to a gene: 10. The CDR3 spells CASSQSGTGDIEQYF. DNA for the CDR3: TGTGCCAGCAGCCAAAGTGGGACAGGGGACATCGAGCAGTACTTC.

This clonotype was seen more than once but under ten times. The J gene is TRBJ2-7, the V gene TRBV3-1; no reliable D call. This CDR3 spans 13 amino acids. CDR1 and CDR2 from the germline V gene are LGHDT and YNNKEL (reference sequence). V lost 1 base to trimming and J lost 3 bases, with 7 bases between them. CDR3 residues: CASSQVVGYEQYF. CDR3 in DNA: TGTGCCAGCAGCCAAGTAGTGGGCTACGAGCAGTACTTC.

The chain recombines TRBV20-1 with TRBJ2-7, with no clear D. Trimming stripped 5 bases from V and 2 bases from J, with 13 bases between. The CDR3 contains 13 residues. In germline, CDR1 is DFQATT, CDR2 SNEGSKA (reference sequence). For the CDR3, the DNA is TGCAGTGCTTCCTGGATGGACCCCTACGAGCAGTACTTC. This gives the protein CSASWMDPYEQYF.

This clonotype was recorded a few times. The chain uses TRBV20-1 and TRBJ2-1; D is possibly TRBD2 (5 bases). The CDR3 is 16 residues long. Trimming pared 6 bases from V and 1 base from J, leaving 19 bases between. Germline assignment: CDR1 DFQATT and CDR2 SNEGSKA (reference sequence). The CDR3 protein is CSATMLASESYNEQFF. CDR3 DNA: TGCAGTGCCACAATGTTAGCGTCGGAATCCTACAATGAGCAGTTCTTC.

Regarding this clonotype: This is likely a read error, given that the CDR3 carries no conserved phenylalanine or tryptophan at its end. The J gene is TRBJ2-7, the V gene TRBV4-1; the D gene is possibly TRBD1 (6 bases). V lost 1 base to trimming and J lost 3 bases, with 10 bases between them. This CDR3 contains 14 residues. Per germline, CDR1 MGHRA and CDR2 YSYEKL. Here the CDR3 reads CASSQATGIYEQYL. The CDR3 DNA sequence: TGCGCCAGCAGCCAAGCCACAGGGATCTACGAGCAGTACTTA.

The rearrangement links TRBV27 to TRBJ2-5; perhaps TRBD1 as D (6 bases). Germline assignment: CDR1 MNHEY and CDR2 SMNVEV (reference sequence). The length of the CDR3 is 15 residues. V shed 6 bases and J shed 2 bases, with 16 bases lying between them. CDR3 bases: TGTGCCAGCAGGCGAAAACGGACAGCACAAGAGACCCAGTACTTC. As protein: CASRRKRTAQETQYF.

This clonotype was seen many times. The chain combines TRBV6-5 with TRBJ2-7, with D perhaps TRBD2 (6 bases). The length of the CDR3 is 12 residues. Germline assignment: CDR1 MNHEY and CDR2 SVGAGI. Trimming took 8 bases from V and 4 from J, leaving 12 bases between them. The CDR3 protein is CASVGGTYEQYF. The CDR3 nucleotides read TGTGCCAGCGTCGGGGGAACATACGAGCAGTACTTC.

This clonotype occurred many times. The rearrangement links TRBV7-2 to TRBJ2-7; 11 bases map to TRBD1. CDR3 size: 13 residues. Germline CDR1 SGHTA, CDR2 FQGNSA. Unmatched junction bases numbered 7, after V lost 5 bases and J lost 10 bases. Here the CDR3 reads CASSRGTGGDQYF. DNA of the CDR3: TGTGCCAGCAGCCGGGGGACAGGGGGAGATCAGTACTTC. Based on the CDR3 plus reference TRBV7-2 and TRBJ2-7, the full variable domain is GAGVSQSPSNKVTEKGKDVELRCDPISGHTALYWYRQSLGQGLEFLIYFQGNSAPDKSGLPSDRFSAERTGGSVSTLTIQRTQQEDSAVYLCASSRGTGGDQYFGPGTRLTVT.

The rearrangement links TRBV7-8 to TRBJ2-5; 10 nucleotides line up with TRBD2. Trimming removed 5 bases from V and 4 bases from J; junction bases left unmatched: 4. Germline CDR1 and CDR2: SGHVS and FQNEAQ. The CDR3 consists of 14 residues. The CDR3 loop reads CASSPSGGRETQYF. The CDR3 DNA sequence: TGTGCCAGCAGCCCTAGCGGGGGAAGAGAGACCCAGTACTTC.

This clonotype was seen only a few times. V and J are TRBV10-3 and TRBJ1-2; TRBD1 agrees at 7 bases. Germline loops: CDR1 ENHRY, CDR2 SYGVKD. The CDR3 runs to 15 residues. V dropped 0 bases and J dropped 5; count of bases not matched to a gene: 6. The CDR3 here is CAISESNGDSYGYTF. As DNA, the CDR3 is TGTGCCATCAGTGAGTCGAACGGGGACAGTTATGGCTACACCTTC.

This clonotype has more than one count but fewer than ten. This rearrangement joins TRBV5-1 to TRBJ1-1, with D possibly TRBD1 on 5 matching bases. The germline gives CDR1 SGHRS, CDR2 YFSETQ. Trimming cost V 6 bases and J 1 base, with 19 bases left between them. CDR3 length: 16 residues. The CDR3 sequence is CASTSGDARENTEAFF. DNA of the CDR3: TGCGCCAGCACAAGCGGGGACGCCCGGGAGAACACTGAAGCTTTCTTT.

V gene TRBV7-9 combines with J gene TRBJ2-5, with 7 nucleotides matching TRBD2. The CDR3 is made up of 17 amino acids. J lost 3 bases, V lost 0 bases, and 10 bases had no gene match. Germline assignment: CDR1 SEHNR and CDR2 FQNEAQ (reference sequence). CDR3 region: CASSLALAVPREETQYF. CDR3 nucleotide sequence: TGTGCCAGCAGCTTAGCCCTAGCGGTGCCTCGCGAAGAGACCCAGTACTTC.

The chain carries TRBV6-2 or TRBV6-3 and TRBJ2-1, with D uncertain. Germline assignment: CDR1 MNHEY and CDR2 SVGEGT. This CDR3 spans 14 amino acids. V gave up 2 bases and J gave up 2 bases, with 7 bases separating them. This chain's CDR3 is CASSYGPAYNEQFF. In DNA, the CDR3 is TGTGCCAGCAGTTACGGGCCTGCCTACAATGAGCAGTTCTTC.

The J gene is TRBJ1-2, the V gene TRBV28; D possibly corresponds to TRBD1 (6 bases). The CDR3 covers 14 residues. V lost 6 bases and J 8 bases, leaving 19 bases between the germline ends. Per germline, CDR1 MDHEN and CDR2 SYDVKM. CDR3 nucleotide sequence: TGTGCCAGCAGCCCTACAGGGCTTGCATTCGGCTACACCTTC. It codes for CASSPTGLAFGYTF.

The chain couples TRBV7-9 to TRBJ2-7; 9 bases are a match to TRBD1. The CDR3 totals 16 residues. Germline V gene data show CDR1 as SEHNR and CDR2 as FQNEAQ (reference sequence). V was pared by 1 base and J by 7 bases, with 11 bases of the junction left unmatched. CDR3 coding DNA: TGTGCCAGCAGCTTAGACGGGACAGGGCTTTCGGGGGAGCAGTACTTC. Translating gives CASSLDGTGLSGEQYF.

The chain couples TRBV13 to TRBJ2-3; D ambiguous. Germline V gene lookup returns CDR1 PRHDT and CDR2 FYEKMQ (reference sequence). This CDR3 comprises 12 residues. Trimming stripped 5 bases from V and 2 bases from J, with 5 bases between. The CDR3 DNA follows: TGTGCCAGCAGCGGCCACACAGATACGCAGTATTTT. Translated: CASSGHTDTQYF.

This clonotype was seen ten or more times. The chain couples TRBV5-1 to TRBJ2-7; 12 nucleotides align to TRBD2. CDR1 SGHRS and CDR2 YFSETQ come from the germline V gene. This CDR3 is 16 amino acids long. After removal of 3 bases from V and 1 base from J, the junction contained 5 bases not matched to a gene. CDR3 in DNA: TGCGCCAGCAGCTCACGCGGACTAGCGGGATCCTACGAGCAGTACTTC. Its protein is CASSSRGLAGSYEQYF.

This chain's CDR3 is CASSPPGQNYGYTF. As DNA, the CDR3 is TGCGCCAGCAGCCCGCCGGGACAGAACTATGGCTACACCTTC. The chain recombines TRBV5-1 with TRBJ1-2; 7 bases line up with TRBD1. CDR3 size: 14 residues. Germline trimming cut 4 bases from V and 2 bases from J; bases unmatched to any gene: 5. Germline V gene lookup returns CDR1 SGHRS and CDR2 YFSETQ.

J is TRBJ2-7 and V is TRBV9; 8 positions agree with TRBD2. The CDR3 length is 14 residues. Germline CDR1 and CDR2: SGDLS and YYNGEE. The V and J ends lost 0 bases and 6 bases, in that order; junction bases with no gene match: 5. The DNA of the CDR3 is TGTGCCAGCAGCGTAGCAAGCGGGAGTCGCGAGCAGTACTTC. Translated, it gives CASSVASGSREQYF. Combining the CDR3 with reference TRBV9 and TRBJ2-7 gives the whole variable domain DSGVTQTPKHLITATGQRVTLRCSPRSGDLSVYWYQQSLDQGLQFLIQYYNGEERAKGNILERFSAQQFPDLHSELNLSSLELGDSALYFCASSVASGSREQYFGPGTRLTVT.

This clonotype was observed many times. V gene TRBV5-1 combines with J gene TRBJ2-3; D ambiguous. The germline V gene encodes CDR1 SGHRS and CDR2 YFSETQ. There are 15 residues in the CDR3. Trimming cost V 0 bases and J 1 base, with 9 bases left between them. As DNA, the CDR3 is TGCGCCAGCAGCTTGGACCTATACGGCACAGATACGCAGTATTTT. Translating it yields CASSLDLYGTDTQYF.

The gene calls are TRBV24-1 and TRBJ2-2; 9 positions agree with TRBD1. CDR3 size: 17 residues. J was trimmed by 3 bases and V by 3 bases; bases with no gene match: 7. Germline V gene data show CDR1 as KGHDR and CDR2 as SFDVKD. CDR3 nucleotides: TGTGCCACCAGTGATCCCGGGACAGGGTCTTACACCGGGGAGCTGTTTTTT. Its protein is CATSDPGTGSYTGELFF.

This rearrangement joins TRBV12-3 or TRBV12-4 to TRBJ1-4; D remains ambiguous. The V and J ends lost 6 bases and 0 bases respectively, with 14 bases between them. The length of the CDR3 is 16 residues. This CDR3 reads CASSQSGEPTNEKLFF. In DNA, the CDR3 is TGTGCCAGCAGCCAATCCGGGGAACCAACTAATGAAAAACTGTTTTTT.

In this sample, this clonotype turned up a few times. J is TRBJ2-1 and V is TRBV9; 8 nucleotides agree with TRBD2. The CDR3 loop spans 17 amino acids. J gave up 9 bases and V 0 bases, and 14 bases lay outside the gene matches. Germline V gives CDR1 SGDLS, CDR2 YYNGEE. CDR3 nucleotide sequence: TGTGCCAGCAGCGTAGCTGGGTCGGGAGGGTCTCGTGGTGAGCAGTTCTTC. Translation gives CASSVAGSGGSRGEQFF.

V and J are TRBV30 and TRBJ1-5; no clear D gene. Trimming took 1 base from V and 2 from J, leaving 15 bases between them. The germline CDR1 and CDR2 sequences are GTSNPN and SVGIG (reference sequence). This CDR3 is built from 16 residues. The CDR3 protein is CAWSATPGGGNQPQHF. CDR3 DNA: TGTGCCTGGAGTGCAACCCCTGGAGGAGGCAATCAGCCCCAGCATTTT.

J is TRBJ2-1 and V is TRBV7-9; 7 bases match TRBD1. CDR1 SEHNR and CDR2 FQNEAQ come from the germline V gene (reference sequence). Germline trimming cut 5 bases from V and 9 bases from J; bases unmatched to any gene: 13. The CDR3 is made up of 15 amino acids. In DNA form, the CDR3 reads TGTGCCAGCAGCCCAACCCGACAGGGTGGACGTGAGCAGTTCTTC. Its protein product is CASSPTRQGGREQFF. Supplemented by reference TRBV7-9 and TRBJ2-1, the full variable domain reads DTGVSQNPRHKITKRGQNVTFRCDPISEHNRLYWYRQTLGQGPEFLTYFQNEAQLEKSRLLSDRFSAERPKGSFSTLEIQRTEQGDSAMYLCASSPTRQGGREQFFGPGTRLTVL.

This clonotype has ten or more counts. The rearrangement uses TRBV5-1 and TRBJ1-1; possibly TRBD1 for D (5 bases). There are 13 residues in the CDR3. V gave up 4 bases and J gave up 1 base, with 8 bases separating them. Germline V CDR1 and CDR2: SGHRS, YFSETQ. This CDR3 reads CASSLRGNTEAFF. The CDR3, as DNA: TGCGCCAGCAGCCTTAGGGGGAACACTGAAGCTTTCTTT.